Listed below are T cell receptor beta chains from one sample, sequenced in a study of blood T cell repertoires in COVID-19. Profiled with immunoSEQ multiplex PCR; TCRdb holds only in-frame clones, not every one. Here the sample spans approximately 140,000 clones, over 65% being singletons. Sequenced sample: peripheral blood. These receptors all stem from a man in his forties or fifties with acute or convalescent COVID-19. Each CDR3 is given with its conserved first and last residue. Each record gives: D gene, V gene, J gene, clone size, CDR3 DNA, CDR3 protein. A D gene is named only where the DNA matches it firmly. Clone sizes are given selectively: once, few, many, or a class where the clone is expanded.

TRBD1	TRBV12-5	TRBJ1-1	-	TGTGCTAGTGGTTTGTTTACCGGGACAGGGGTCCCAACTGAAGCTTTCTTT	CASGLFTGTGVPTEAFF
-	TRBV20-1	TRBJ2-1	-	TGCAGTGCTAGATGGCTCAATGAGCAGTTCTTC	CSARWLNEQFF
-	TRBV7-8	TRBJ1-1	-	TGTGCCAGCAGCTTAGGATTCGGGGAGGGGACTGAAGCTTTCTTT	CASSLGFGEGTEAFF
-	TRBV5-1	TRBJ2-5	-	TGCGCCAGCAGCTTAACAGGGTGGCAAGAGACCCAGTACTTC	CASSLTGWQETQYF
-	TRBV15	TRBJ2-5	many	TGTGCCACCAGCAGAGCCTATTTAGAGACCCAGTACTTC	CATSRAYLETQYF
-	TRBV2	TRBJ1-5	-	TGTGCCAGCAGACAGGGAAGTAGCAATCAGCCCCAGCATTTT	CASRQGSSNQPQHF
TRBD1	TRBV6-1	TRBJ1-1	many	TGTGCCAGCAGTGAAATGGTCGGGCAGGGGGCTTCTGAAGCTTTCTTT	CASSEMVGQGASEAFF
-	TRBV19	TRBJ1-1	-	TGTGCCAGTAGTATATTTGGAGAGAACACTGAAGCTTTCTTT	CASSIFGENTEAFF
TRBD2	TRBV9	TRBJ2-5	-	TGTGCCAGCAGCGTTCAGGGAGGGGAGACCCAGTACTTC	CASSVQGGETQYF
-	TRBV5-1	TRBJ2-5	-	TGCGCCAGCAGCCGGATCGGGGTCCAAGAGACCCAGTACTTC	CASSRIGVQETQYF
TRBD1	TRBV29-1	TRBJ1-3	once	TGCAGCGTCGAGGGACAGGTCGGAAACACCATATATTTT	CSVEGQVGNTIYF
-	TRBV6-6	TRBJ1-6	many	TGTGCCAGCAGTCCCCGAGGAAGCTCCTATAATTCACCCCTCCACTTT	CASSPRGSSYNSPLHF
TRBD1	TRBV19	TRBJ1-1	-	TGTGCCACCGAGGGACAGTTGAACACTGAAGCTTTCTTT	CATEGQLNTEAFF
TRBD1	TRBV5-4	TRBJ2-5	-	TGTGCCAGCAGCCTAACAGGGGGAGAGACCCAGTACTTC	CASSLTGGETQYF
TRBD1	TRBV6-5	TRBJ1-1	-	TGTGCCAGCAGTTTTAGAACAGGGGCATCTTTCTTT	CASSFRTGASFF
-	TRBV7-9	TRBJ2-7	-	TGTGCCAGCAGCTTAGCAACGGAAGACAGGACCCCCTACGAGCAGTACTTC	CASSLATEDRTPYEQYF
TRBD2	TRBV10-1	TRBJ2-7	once	TGCGCCAGCAGTGAACCGCTAGCGGGGGGAATCTACGAGCAGTACTTC	CASSEPLAGGIYEQYF
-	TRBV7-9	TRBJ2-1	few	TGTGCCAGCAGCGCTGAGGTAGGAGGGCAGTTCTTC	CASSAEVGGQFF